Below, 21 T cell receptor beta chains from the same sample are listed, as sequenced in a study of shared clonotypes between healthy human individuals. Terminally differentiated effector memory CD45RA+ cells were excluded by CCR7 positive selection of CD45RO-negative cells. Sequencing used immunoSEQ multiplex PCR; TCRdb keeps in-frame clones, though not all of them. Of about 2,100,000 clones in the sample, about 92% were seen once. The sample was naive CD8+ T cells from PBMCs. These receptors were obtained from a man between 18 and 35 years old in good health. Some clones in this sample may be carry-over from other donors' samples.

The chain carries TRBV28 and TRBJ2-7; D not resolved. In germline, CDR1 is MDHEN, CDR2 SYDVKM. V lost 6 bases to trimming and J lost 3 bases, with 12 bases between them. The CDR3 has 13 residues. The CDR3 DNA is TGTGCCAGCAGCCGCCGCAGTAACTACGAGCAGTACTTC. It codes for CASSRRSNYEQYF.

The rearrangement links TRBV9 to TRBJ2-7, with 9 bases lining up with TRBD2. With V trimmed by 4 bases and J by 3 bases, 8 bases remained unmatched. This CDR3 is built from 15 residues. Germline loops: CDR1 SGDLS, CDR2 YYNGEE. CDR3 nucleotides: TGTGCCAGCAGCCCCAGGGGACTAGCCGACTACGAGCAGTACTTC. This encodes CASSPRGLADYEQYF.

This chain uses TRBV2 with TRBJ2-1; 9 bases agree with TRBD2. V gave up 4 bases and J gave up 7 bases; unmatched junction bases: 5. CDR1 is SNHLY, CDR2 FYNNEI, per germline. CDR3 length: 14 residues. The CDR3 sequence is CASSGGSGGNEQFF. In DNA form, the CDR3 reads TGTGCCAGCAGTGGCGGGAGCGGGGGGAATGAGCAGTTCTTC.

The chain has TRBV28 and TRBJ2-7, with TRBD1 matching over 9 bases. Germline CDR1 reads MDHEN; CDR2 reads SYDVKM. The CDR3 contains 13 residues. CDR3 coding DNA: TGTGCGACGACCCGGGACAGGGCCTACGAGCAGTACTTC. Translated: CATTRDRAYEQYF.

V gene TRBV5-4 combines with J gene TRBJ2-1, with 8 bases identical to TRBD1. This CDR3 is 15 amino acids long. The germline V gene encodes CDR1 SGHNT and CDR2 YYREEE (reference sequence). With V trimmed by 6 bases and J by 0 bases, 5 bases remained unmatched. The CDR3 region is CASTQDRGSYNEQFF. DNA of the CDR3: TGTGCCAGCACCCAAGACAGGGGCTCCTACAATGAGCAGTTCTTC.

The chain recombines TRBV21-1 with TRBJ1-3. TRBV21-1 is a known pseudogene. This CDR3 has 17 residues. The CDR3 coding sequence is TGTGCCAGCCCGAACTCGGGCCTTGGATACTCTGGAAACACCATATATTTT. As protein: CASPNSGLGYSGNTIYF.

The chain carries TRBV19 and TRBJ1-4, with TRBD1 as a possible D gene (6 bases). The germline V and J ends were trimmed by 3 bases and 0 bases, with 11 bases remaining between them. This CDR3 is 16 amino acids long. The germline gives CDR1 LNHDA, CDR2 SQIVND (reference sequence). The CDR3 region has the DNA TGTGCCAGTAGTATTGAGGGGGTAGCAACTAATGAAAAACTGTTTTTT. It encodes CASSIEGVATNEKLFF.

The rearrangement uses TRBV28 and TRBJ1-3; possible D gene TRBD1, 5 bases. Germline loops: CDR1 MDHEN, CDR2 SYDVKM. The CDR3 has 16 residues. The ends were cut back, 7 bases at V and 4 bases at J, with 20 bases in the middle. The chain's CDR3 is CASTLGGEGLGNTIYF. Here the CDR3 DNA reads TGTGCCAGCACGTTGGGGGGGGAAGGACTCGGAAACACCATATATTTT. Filled out from reference TRBV28 and TRBJ1-3, the complete variable domain reads DVKVTQSSRYLVKRTGEKVFLECVQDMDHENMFWYRQDPGLGLRLIYFSYDVKMKEKGDIPEGYSVSREKKERFSLILESASTNQTSMYLCASTLGGEGLGNTIYFGEGSWLTVV.

The chain links TRBV4-3 to TRBJ1-5; D is uncertain. Germline lookup yields CDR1 LGHNA and CDR2 YSLEER. This CDR3 region has 15 residues. Trimming cost V 0 bases and J 3 bases, with 9 bases left between them. CDR3 in amino acids: CASSQDSTVNQPQHF. The CDR3 coding sequence is TGCGCCAGCAGCCAAGATTCAACGGTCAATCAGCCCCAGCATTTT.

CDR3 bases: TGCGCCAGCAGCCAGTCTAGCGGGAGGGCCGGAGAGACCCAGTACTTC. Residues: CASSQSSGRAGETQYF. The chain combines TRBV4-3 with TRBJ2-5; TRBD2 agrees at 12 bases. CDR3 length: 16 amino acids. J lost 4 bases, V lost 3 bases, and 6 bases had no gene match. The germline gives CDR1 LGHNA, CDR2 YSLEER.

The gene calls are TRBV27 and TRBJ2-7, with 11 bases fitting TRBD2. This CDR3 spans 13 amino acids. Losses at the gene ends were 5 bases for V and 7 bases for J; bases not matched to a gene: 4. Germline V gene lookup returns CDR1 MNHEY and CDR2 SMNVEV (reference sequence). The CDR3: CASSPLAGEEQYF. The CDR3 coding sequence is TGTGCCAGCAGTCCACTAGCGGGGGAAGAGCAGTACTTC.

Turning to this clone: Other DNA sequences in the same sample also yield this CDR3. The gene calls are TRBV19 and TRBJ1-5; 8 nucleotides agree with TRBD1. The CDR3 consists of 15 residues. Trimming cost V 5 bases and J 2 bases; bases outside gene matches: 5. Germline lookup yields CDR1 LNHDA and CDR2 SQIVND (reference sequence). This chain's CDR3 is CASSPDREGNQPQHF. DNA for the CDR3: TGTGCCAGTAGTCCGGACAGGGAAGGCAATCAGCCCCAGCATTTT.

This clone was counted a single time. V usage is TRBV5-1 and J usage is TRBJ2-7; 10 positions match TRBD2. Germline CDR1 and CDR2: SGHRS and YFSETQ. This CDR3 spans 15 amino acids. V dropped 1 base and J dropped 3; count of bases not matched to a gene: 4. The chain's CDR3 is CASSLRASGSYEQYF. CDR3 nucleotide sequence: TGCGCCAGCAGCTTGAGGGCTAGCGGGAGCTACGAGCAGTACTTC.

The V and J genes are TRBV19 and TRBJ2-3, with D possibly TRBD1 on 6 matching bases. V was shortened by 6 bases and J by 3 bases, with 16 bases between the two germline ends. CDR1 is LNHDA and CDR2 is SQIVND in the germline V gene (reference sequence). The length of the CDR3 is 15 residues. This CDR3 reads CASSTTNRVTDTQYF. In nucleotides, the CDR3 is TGTGCCAGTAGCACGACAAACAGGGTTACAGATACGCAGTATTTT.

About this clone itself: The identical CDR3 is also encoded by other nucleotide sequences in the sample. The chain uses TRBV9 and TRBJ2-7; TRBD2 matches 11 bases. The germline V gene has CDR1 SGDLS and CDR2 YYNGEE. The CDR3 sequence is 15 residues long. V lost 2 bases, J lost 2 bases, and 3 bases stayed unmatched. In DNA form, the CDR3 reads TGTGCCAGCAGCGTGGGGACTAGCGGAACCTACGAGCAGTACTTC. Translating gives CASSVGTSGTYEQYF.

Comments on this clone: Other DNA sequences in the sample encode the same CDR3. The CDR3 coding sequence is TGTGCCAGCAGACAGGGGGGAAGCAATCAGCCCCAGCATTTT. This gives the protein CASRQGGSNQPQHF. The chain recombines TRBV27 with TRBJ1-5; 8 bases agree with TRBD1. With V trimmed by 6 bases and J by 1 base, 2 bases remained unmatched. Germline loops: CDR1 MNHEY, CDR2 SMNVEV (reference sequence). The CDR3 covers 14 residues.

This clone turned up a few times. The chain combines TRBV30 with TRBJ1-1; D uncertain. The ends were cut back, 6 bases at V and 5 bases at J, with 10 bases in the middle. Germline loops: CDR1 GTSNPN, CDR2 SVGIG (reference sequence). CDR3 length equals 11 residues. The CDR3 region has the DNA TGTGCCTGCCGGAGAATAACTGAAGCTTTCTTT. This sequence encodes CACRRITEAFF.

The chain joins TRBV15 to TRBJ2-3, with D possibly TRBD2 on 5 matching bases. The ends were cut back, 5 bases at V and 9 bases at J, with 24 bases in the middle. The germline V gene encodes CDR1 LNHNV and CDR2 YYDKDF (reference sequence). CDR3 length equals 16 residues. DNA of the CDR3: TGTGCCACCAGCCTCAGCCGGACCGATCGAAGGGAGACGCAGTATTTT. Protein: CATSLSRTDRRETQYF.

The chain is built from TRBV7-9 and TRBJ2-2, with D possibly matching TRBD2 (6 bases). Germline assignment: CDR1 SEHNR and CDR2 FQNEAQ (reference sequence). CDR3 length: 17 residues. Trimming left V 4 bases short and J 4 bases short, with 19 bases between. The CDR3 DNA sequence: TGTGCCAGCAGCTCTAGCGTCTACCCTAAGAGCACCGGGGAGCTGTTTTTT. Translating gives CASSSSVYPKSTGELFF.

To note about this clone: The same CDR3 arises from other DNA sequences in this sample as well. The V and J genes are TRBV27 and TRBJ1-5; possible D gene TRBD1, 6 bases. Trimming took 8 bases from V and 1 from J, leaving 12 bases between them. CDR1 and CDR2 from the germline V gene are MNHEY and SMNVEV (reference sequence). CDR3 length equals 14 residues. CDR3 nucleotides: TGTGCCAGCCGGGTAGGGGGAAGCAATCAGCCCCAGCATTTT. Translated, it gives CASRVGGSNQPQHF.

About this clone itself: Other DNA sequences in this sample translate to the same CDR3. This chain links TRBV6-5 with TRBJ1-1; tentative D call: TRBD1 (5 bases). The V end was cut by 2 bases, the J end by 1 base, with 11 bases between. The CDR3 runs to 15 residues. Per the germline V gene, CDR1 is MNHEY and CDR2 is SVGAGI. CDR3 residues: CASSYPQGGNTEAFF. CDR3 nucleotides: TGTGCCAGCAGTTACCCCCAGGGAGGGAACACTGAAGCTTTCTTT.